The rows below give T cell receptor beta chains drawn from one sample of a study of blood T cell repertoires in COVID-19. Method: immunoSEQ multiplex PCR; TCRdb's copy keeps in-frame clones and lacks some. The sample lists over 150,000 clones, about four fifths seen once, with about 10% in the top ten. Sequencing was carried out using peripheral blood. The receptor source for this set is a woman of 80 years or more with active or convalescent COVID-19. CDR3s include the opening cysteine and the closing phenylalanine or tryptophan. Each record gives: clone size, V gene, D gene, J gene, CDR3 DNA, CDR3 protein. D genes are given only for firm matches. Clone size is given for some rows only: seen once, a few or many times, or a class if the clone is expanded.

>NA|TRBV5-1|TRBD2|TRBJ2-7
TGCGCCAGCCGGGGGGTCAGGGACGAGCAGTACTTC
CASRGVRDEQYF
>once|TRBV28|NA|TRBJ1-2
TGTGCCAGCAGTTTTGGGGGCGGTGGCTACACCTTC
CASSFGGGGYTF
>once|TRBV20-1|NA|TRBJ2-7
TGCAGTGCTAGGGGGCTGGGAGAGCAGTACTTC
CSARGLGEQYF
>NA|TRBV3-1/TRBV3-2|TRBD2|TRBJ2-7
TGTGCCAGCAGCCAAGAACTAGCGATATACTACGAGCAGTACTTC
CASSQELAIYYEQYF
>NA|TRBV25-1|TRBD2|TRBJ2-3
TGTGCCAGCAGTGAAATAGGCGGGAGACCAGACTTCACAGATACGCAGTATTTT
CASSEIGGRPDFTDTQYF
>NA|TRBV11-2|NA|TRBJ1-1
TGTGCCAGCAGCCCCACAGGGAGGGGGTTCTCTGAAGCTTTCTTT
CASSPTGRGFSEAFF
>NA|TRBV7-9|NA|TRBJ1-2
TGTGCCAGCAGCTTCAACAGCAACTATGGCTACACCTTC
CASSFNSNYGYTF
>NA|TRBV10-3|NA|TRBJ1-5
TGTGCCATCAGAGGACAGAGCAATCAGCCCCAGCATTTT
CAIRGQSNQPQHF
>NA|TRBV18|NA|TRBJ2-1
TGTGCCAGCTCACCCCGGACTCCCCAAGGCTTCAATGAGCAGTTCTTC
CASSPRTPQGFNEQFF
>few|TRBV28|TRBD1|TRBJ2-7
TGTGCCAGCAGTTTAGTTTTTAGGACAGGGAACGAGCAGTACTTC
CASSLVFRTGNEQYF
>once|TRBV19|TRBD2|TRBJ2-5
TGTGCCAGTAGAGCTAGCGGGAACCAAGAGACCCAGTACTTC
CASRASGNQETQYF
>NA|TRBV9|NA|TRBJ1-3
TGTGCCAGCAGCGTACAGACAGGTTTAGGAAACACCATATATTTT
CASSVQTGLGNTIYF
>NA|TRBV3-1/TRBV3-2|TRBD2|TRBJ2-7
TGTGCCAGCAGCCAAATGATAGCGGGAGGAGACGAGCAGTACTTC
CASSQMIAGGDEQYF
>once|TRBV6-1|TRBD1|TRBJ1-6
TGTGCCAGCAGTGAAGCGCTTCGGGGACAGGGGGTTATTTCCTATAATTCACCCCTCCACTTT
CASSEALRGQGVISYNSPLHF
>once|TRBV5-1|TRBD1|TRBJ1-5
TGCGCCAGCAGCTTGGGGGACAGGGGGCCAAATCAGCCCCAGCATTTT
CASSLGDRGPNQPQHF
>NA|TRBV5-6|TRBD1|TRBJ1-1
TGTGCCAGCAGCCCCTTGGACAGGATTACCACTGAAGCTTTCTTT
CASSPLDRITTEAFF
>once|TRBV5-1|NA|TRBJ1-1
TGCGCCAGCAGCTTGGAACAGGGTTCGGGCACTGAAGCTTTCTTT
CASSLEQGSGTEAFF
>NA|TRBV19|NA|TRBJ2-4
TGTGCCAGTAGTATAGGTGGGGCCCTCCAGGGAAACATTCAGTACTTC
CASSIGGALQGNIQYF
>NA|TRBV5-1|TRBD2|TRBJ2-1
TGCGCCAGCAGATCGGGTCCCGGACTAGCGGGAGTGGGAGAGCAGTTCTTC
CASRSGPGLAGVGEQFF
>NA|TRBV5-1|NA|TRBJ2-2
TGCGCCAGCAGCTTGAACAGGGCGAACACCGGGGAGCTGTTTTTT
CASSLNRANTGELFF
>NA|TRBV7-2|TRBD1|TRBJ1-5
TGTGCCAGCAGCTTCGATTCAGGGGGCGCGGTTCAGCCCCAGCATTTT
CASSFDSGGAVQPQHF
>NA|TRBV2|NA|TRBJ1-1
TGTGCCAGCAGCGACAGCTACACTGAAGCTTTCTTT
CASSDSYTEAFF